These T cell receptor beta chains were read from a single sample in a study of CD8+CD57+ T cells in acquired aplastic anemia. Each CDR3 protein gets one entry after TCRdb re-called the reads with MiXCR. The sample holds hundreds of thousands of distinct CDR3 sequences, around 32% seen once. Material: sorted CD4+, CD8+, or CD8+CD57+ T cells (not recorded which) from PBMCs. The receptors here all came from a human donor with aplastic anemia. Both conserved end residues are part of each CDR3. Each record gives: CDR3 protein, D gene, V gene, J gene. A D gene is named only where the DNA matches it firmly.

CSAAPLAGTYEQYF	TRBD2	TRBV20-1	TRBJ2-7
CASSEYYKVASGDEQYF	TRBD2	TRBV25-1	TRBJ2-7
CASTPPAVGSSYEQYF	NA	TRBV13	TRBJ2-7
CASSILNTEAFF	NA	TRBV19	TRBJ1-1
CAISESGIYEQYF	NA	TRBV10-3	TRBJ2-7
CASSVKGAANTGELFF	NA	TRBV9	TRBJ2-2
CASSERESSYEQYF	NA	TRBV2	TRBJ2-7
CASRRSTGDEKLFF	NA	TRBV25-1	TRBJ1-4
CSARGGTDNEQFF	TRBD2	TRBV29-1	TRBJ2-1
CAISETGDSNQPQHF	NA	TRBV10-3	TRBJ1-5
CAISHREGPYEQYF	NA	TRBV10-3	TRBJ2-7
CSAFLGGRNTQYF	TRBD2	TRBV20-1	TRBJ2-3
CASSFVGYGGYTF	NA	TRBV25-1	TRBJ1-2
CASRGAINQPQHF	NA	TRBV10-2	TRBJ1-5
CSARDLRGPYEQYF	NA	TRBV20-1	TRBJ2-7
CSASGLAGLYYNEQFF	TRBD2	TRBV20-1	TRBJ2-1
CASSETAPNSPLHF	NA	TRBV10-1	TRBJ1-6
CASSLGWGVTSDTRYF	NA	TRBV11-2	TRBJ2-3
CASRGSGQGLYGYTF	TRBD1	TRBV4-3	TRBJ1-2
CATSRGTGTETQHF	NA	TRBV15	TRBJ1-5
CSVEDARDEQFF	NA	TRBV29-1	TRBJ2-1
CAWSGEQAYEQYF	NA	TRBV30	TRBJ2-7
CSARLKGRSNQPQHF	NA	TRBV20-1	TRBJ1-5
CASSPRQGAEYGYTF	TRBD1	TRBV7-2	TRBJ1-2
CASSLGGTSDEQFF	TRBD2	TRBV5-1	TRBJ2-1
CASSLAGALYEQYF	TRBD2	TRBV7-9	TRBJ2-7